This TCR beta chain was recorded in a study of T cells in Graves' hyperthyroidism and ophthalmopathy. Germline V gene data show CDR1 as SGDLS and CDR2 as YYNGEE. Trimming removed 3 bases from V and 8 bases from J, with 17 bases in between. The CDR3 contains 14 residues. In this sample, this clonotype turned up a few times. Researchers took RNA transcripts and amplified the TCR beta CDR3 regions from them. The study used the HTBI primer set for a first-round RT-PCR of the TCR CDR3. A single record per CDR3 protein comes from TCRdb applying MiXCR to the multiplex PCR reads. The table lists roughly 380,000 distinct CDR3 sequences, roughly 15% of them singletons.

The sequencing sample was made of blood. The rearrangement links TRBV9 to TRBJ1-2, with a possible D match to TRBD1 (6 bases). The clonotype comes from a woman younger than 35 with Graves' hyperthyroidism. The CDR3 spells CASSATLGQPGYTF. The DNA for the CDR3 is TGTGCCAGCAGCGCAACGCTGGGACAACCCGGCTACACCTTC.